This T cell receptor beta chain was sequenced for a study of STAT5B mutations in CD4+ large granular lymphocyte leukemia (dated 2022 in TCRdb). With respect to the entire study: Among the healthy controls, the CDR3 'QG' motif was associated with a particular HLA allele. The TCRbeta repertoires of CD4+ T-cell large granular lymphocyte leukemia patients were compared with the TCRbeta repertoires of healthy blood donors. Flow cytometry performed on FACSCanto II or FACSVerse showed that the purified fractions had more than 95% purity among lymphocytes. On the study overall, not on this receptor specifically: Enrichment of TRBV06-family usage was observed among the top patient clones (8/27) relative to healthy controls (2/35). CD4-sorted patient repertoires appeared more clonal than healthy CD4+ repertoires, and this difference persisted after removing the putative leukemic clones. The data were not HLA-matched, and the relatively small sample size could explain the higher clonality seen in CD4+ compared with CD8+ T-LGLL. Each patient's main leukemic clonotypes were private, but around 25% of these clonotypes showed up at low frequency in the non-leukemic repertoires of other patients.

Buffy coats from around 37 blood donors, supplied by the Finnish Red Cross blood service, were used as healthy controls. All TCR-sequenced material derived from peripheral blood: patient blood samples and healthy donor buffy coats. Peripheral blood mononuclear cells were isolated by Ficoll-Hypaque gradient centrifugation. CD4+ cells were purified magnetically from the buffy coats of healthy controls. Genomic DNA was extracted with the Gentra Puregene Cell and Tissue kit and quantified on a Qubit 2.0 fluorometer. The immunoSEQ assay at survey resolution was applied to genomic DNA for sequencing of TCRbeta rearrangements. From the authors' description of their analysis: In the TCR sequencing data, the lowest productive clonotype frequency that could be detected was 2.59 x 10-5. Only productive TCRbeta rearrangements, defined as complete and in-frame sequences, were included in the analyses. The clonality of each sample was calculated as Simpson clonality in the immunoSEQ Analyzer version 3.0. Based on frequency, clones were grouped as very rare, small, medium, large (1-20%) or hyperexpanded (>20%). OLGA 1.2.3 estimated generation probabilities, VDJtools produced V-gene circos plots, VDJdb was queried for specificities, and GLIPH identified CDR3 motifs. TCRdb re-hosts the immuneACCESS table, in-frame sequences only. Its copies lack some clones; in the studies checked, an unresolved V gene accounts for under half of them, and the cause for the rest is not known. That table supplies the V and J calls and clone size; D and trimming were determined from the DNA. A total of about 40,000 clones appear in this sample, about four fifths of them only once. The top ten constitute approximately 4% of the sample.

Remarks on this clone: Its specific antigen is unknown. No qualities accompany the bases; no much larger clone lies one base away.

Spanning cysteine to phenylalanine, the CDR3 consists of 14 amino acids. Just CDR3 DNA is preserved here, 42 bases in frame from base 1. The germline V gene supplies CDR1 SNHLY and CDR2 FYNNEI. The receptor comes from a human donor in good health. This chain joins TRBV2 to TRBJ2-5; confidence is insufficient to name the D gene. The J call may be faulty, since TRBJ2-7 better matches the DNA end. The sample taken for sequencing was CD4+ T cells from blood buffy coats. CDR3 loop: CATARRSNSYEQYF. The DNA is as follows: TGTGCCACCGCCCGGCGGTCTAACTCCTACGAGCAGTACTTC.